The clone carrying this T cell receptor (beta chain) was detected only a few times. Its specificity is unknown. TCRdb used MiXCR to reprocess the RACE reads, holding one entry per CDR3 protein. The sample holds 100,000 or so distinct CDR3 sequences, about 10% seen once. The data derive from a study of human T cells and chemical hapten exposure. Notes on the study in general: Each of the donors had alopecia, so their immune responses may not resemble those of healthy people. Expanded TCRs showed more large CDR3 clusters than pre-sensitization or healthy control sets.

The CDR3 contains 15 residues. With V trimmed by 5 bases and J by 2 bases, 8 bases remained unmatched. The V gene's germline CDR1 is SGHAT and CDR2 FQNNGV. Documented time point: patch test 1, 2 weeks after DPC sensitization. As to treatment: therapeutic diphenylcyclopropenone sensitization with weekly scalp DPC. Only after blood had been drawn was each patch test applied. It was from unfractionated whole blood that total RNA was extracted. The sequenced sample was whole blood, obtained in connection with sensitization to the hapten diphenylcyclopropenone (DPC). This sequence originates from a man in his forties with alopecia areata. Some clones in this sample may be carry-over from other donors' samples. The chain recombines TRBV11-2 with TRBJ2-7, with TRBD2 identical over 8 bases. This CDR3 reads CASSLPVAGPYEQYF. The CDR3 region has the DNA TGTGCCAGCAGCCTGCCTGTAGCGGGACCCTACGAGCAGTACTTC.